The present T cell receptor (beta chain) was sequenced within a study of T-cell reconstitution after alpha-beta-depleted transplantation in children. This clonotype was seen a handful of times. Unique molecular identifiers featured in how the TCRbeta library was prepared. TCRdb passed the PCR reads through MiXCR, listing each CDR3 protein once. This table has approximately 500,000 distinct CDR3 sequences, 25% to 30% appearing once. The V gene's germline CDR1 is ENHRY and CDR2 SYGVKD. V dropped 3 bases and J dropped 5 bases, with 1 base sitting between them. The length of the CDR3 is 10 residues. The source is a boy younger than two with Wiskott-Aldrich syndrome, due to receive a stem cell transplant. The V gene is TRBV10-3, the J gene TRBJ2-5, with D hard to call. Sample: PBMCs, taken before TCRalphabeta/CD19-depleted stem cell transplant. The CDR3 protein is CAISDETQYF. The CDR3 DNA sequence: TGTGCCATCAGTGATGAGACCCAGTACTTC.